The 20 T cell receptor beta chains presented below share a single source sample, sequenced in a study of cytomegalovirus exposure and HLA in healthy donors. 60 Vbeta and 13 Jbeta primers were used in PCR. Using immunoSEQ multiplex PCR, the repertoire was profiled, and TCRdb retains in-frame clones only, with some absent. The data contain roughly 180,000 clones, 78% of them singletons. The specimen was PBMCs. These receptors came from a female donor in good health and CMV-seronegative.

J is TRBJ2-7 and V is TRBV9; TRBD2 agrees at 7 bases. The CDR3 is 18 residues long. The V gene's germline CDR1 is SGDLS and CDR2 YYNGEE. Trimming cost V 4 bases and J 0 bases; bases outside gene matches: 16. CDR3 sequence reads: CASSLTPGGTQSSYEQYF. CDR3 sequence (DNA): TGTGCCAGCAGCCTCACCCCCGGGGGGACTCAGAGCTCCTACGAGCAGTACTTC.

This clone was counted only a few times. The chain links TRBV25-1 to TRBJ1-1; 10 positions match TRBD1. V trimming: 4 bases; J trimming: 11 bases; junction bases outside the gene matches: 7. The CDR3 runs 13 residues. The germline CDR1 and CDR2 sequences are MGHDK and SYGVNS. The CDR3: CASSADRGPRAFF. CDR3 sequence (DNA): TGTGCCAGCAGTGCAGACAGGGGGCCTCGGGCTTTCTTT.

V gene TRBV5-1 combines with J gene TRBJ2-5; D is unresolved. CDR1 is SGHRS and CDR2 is YFSETQ in the germline V gene. The CDR3 totals 15 residues. The V end lost 7 bases, the J end lost 5 bases, and 21 bases lay between the germline ends. The CDR3, as DNA: TGCGCCAGCCGCCTGAACGGTCCCGCCCGGGAGACCCAGTACTTC. Residues: CASRLNGPARETQYF.

The chain uses TRBV10-3 and TRBJ1-1; 10 bases match TRBD1. The V segment lost 2 bases and the J segment 4 bases; nucleotides outside the gene matches: 1. The CDR3 length is 14 residues. Germline V gene data show CDR1 as ENHRY and CDR2 as SYGVKD. CDR3 amino acids: CAISERTGGTEAFF. The CDR3 nucleotides read TGTGCCATCAGTGAGCGGACAGGGGGCACTGAAGCTTTCTTT.

The J gene is TRBJ1-2, the V gene TRBV2, with 9 bases aligning to TRBD1. From germline, CDR1 is SNHLY and CDR2 FYNNEI. CDR3 size: 14 residues. The trim removed 3 bases at V and 6 bases at J, leaving 5 bases unmatched. The chain's CDR3 is CASSEGTGKDGYTF. In DNA, the CDR3 is TGTGCCAGCAGTGAGGGGACAGGGAAGGATGGCTACACCTTC. The full variable domain, with the rest looked up from reference TRBV2 and TRBJ1-2, is EPEVTQTPSHQVTQMGQEVILRCVPISNHLYFYWYRQILGQKVEFLVSFYNNEISEKSEIFDDQFSVERPDGSNFTLKIRSTKLEDSAMYFCASSEGTGKDGYTFGSGTRLTVV.

There are a few counts of this clone. This rearrangement joins TRBV13 to TRBJ1-1; D is uncertain. Germline values: CDR1 PRHDT, CDR2 FYEKMQ (reference sequence). CDR3 length equals 14 residues. V was trimmed by 0 bases and J by 6 bases, leaving 11 bases between them. The DNA of the CDR3 is TGTGCCAGCAGCTTAGGCCTGCGATCCCCTGAAGCTTTCTTT. Translating it yields CASSLGLRSPEAFF.

The gene calls are TRBV29-1 and TRBJ2-3, with 7 bases identical to TRBD2. Germline CDR1 SQVTM, CDR2 ANQGSEA. There are 15 residues in the CDR3. The V gene end was trimmed by 3 bases and the J gene end by 3 bases; junction bases not matched to a gene: 9. The CDR3, as DNA: TGCAGCGTTGATTTGATGGGGCGGGAGACAGATACGCAGTATTTT. Encoded protein: CSVDLMGRETDTQYF.

The rearrangement links TRBV7-8 to TRBJ2-7; 16 nucleotides agree with TRBD2. Germline values: CDR1 SGHVS, CDR2 FQNEAQ. This CDR3 has 16 amino acids. V was clipped by 4 bases and J by 5 bases; unmatched bases: 5. CDR3 residues: CASSSGLAGGQNEQYF. The CDR3 DNA reads TGTGCCAGCAGCTCGGGACTAGCGGGAGGGCAGAACGAGCAGTACTTC.

This clone was seen a single time. The V call is TRBV5-6, the J call TRBJ2-3, with unresolved D. Trimming pared 1 base from V and 3 bases from J, leaving 15 bases between. Germline CDR1 is SGHDT and CDR2 is YYEEEE. CDR3 length equals 16 residues. CDR3 region: CASSLFGGAETDTQYF. The CDR3, as DNA: TGTGCCAGCAGCTTGTTCGGTGGCGCGGAAACAGATACGCAGTATTTT.

CDR3 loop: CASSQRRAGTANEQFF. The DNA for the CDR3 is TGTGCCAGCAGTCAGAGGAGGGCAGGGACGGCCAATGAGCAGTTCTTC. The chain uses TRBV6-6 and TRBJ2-1; a possible D gene is TRBD2 (6 bases). Trimming took off 5 bases at V and 6 bases at J, with 20 bases between the two ends. Per the germline V gene, CDR1 is MNHNY and CDR2 is SVGAGI (reference sequence). This CDR3 contains 16 residues.

This clone has just a few counts. The rearrangement joins TRBV10-3 to TRBJ1-1, with 7 bases matching TRBD1. Germline values: CDR1 ENHRY, CDR2 SYGVKD. The CDR3 sequence is 13 residues long. V shed 11 bases and J 2 bases; nucleotides not matched to a gene: 8. This CDR3 is CAVTRQGNTEAFF. The CDR3 DNA follows: TGTGCCGTTACCCGACAGGGAAACACTGAAGCTTTCTTT.

This clone appeared a few times. The rearrangement uses TRBV29-1 and TRBJ1-1, with a possible D match to TRBD1 (6 bases). V lost 6 bases and J lost 0, with 17 bases in between. This CDR3 is 15 amino acids long. Germline V CDR1 and CDR2: SQVTM, ANQGSEA. CDR3 in DNA: TGCAGCGTGCCGGACAGAAGAAAAATGAACACTGAAGCTTTCTTT. Protein: CSVPDRRKMNTEAFF.

The chain combines TRBV9 with TRBJ2-1, with TRBD2 as a possible D gene (7 bases). This CDR3 region has 18 residues. Germline V lookup: CDR1 SGDLS, CDR2 YYNGEE. Trimming left V 3 bases short and J 7 bases short, with 26 bases between. The CDR3 loop reads CASSASRGGGLGWNEQFF. DNA for the CDR3: TGTGCCAGCAGCGCGTCCCGAGGGGGGGGACTGGGATGGAATGAGCAGTTCTTC.

This clone was seen ten or more times. Other DNA sequences in the sample encode the same CDR3. The chain recombines TRBV7-9 with TRBJ1-1; TRBD1 agrees at 8 bases. The CDR3 is made up of 13 amino acids. Germline values: CDR1 SEHNR, CDR2 FQNEAQ (reference sequence). The V gene end was trimmed by 3 bases and the J gene end by 3 bases; junction bases not matched to a gene: 0. This CDR3 is CASSLDRDTEAFF. The CDR3 nucleotides read TGTGCCAGCAGCTTGGACAGGGACACTGAAGCTTTCTTT.

The J gene is TRBJ2-1, the V gene TRBV4-1; TRBD1 aligns across 8 bases. The germline V gene has CDR1 MGHRA and CDR2 YSYEKL. The J segment lost 7 bases and the V segment lost 3 bases, leaving 5 bases of the junction unmatched. This CDR3 has 14 amino acids. Written as DNA, the CDR3 is TGCGCCAGCAGCCACCAGACAGGGGAGAATGAGCAGTTCTTC. This encodes CASSHQTGENEQFF.

Comments on this clone: The same CDR3 can be traced to other DNA sequences in this sample. This sequence joins TRBV5-4 and TRBJ1-2, with 8 bases aligning to TRBD1. The CDR3 is made up of 15 amino acids. Germline lookup yields CDR1 SGHNT and CDR2 YYREEE (reference sequence). V gave up 1 base and J gave up 1 base; unmatched junction bases: 3. CDR3 sequence reads: CASSLSGGNNYGYTF. The DNA for the CDR3 is TGTGCCAGCAGCTTGTCAGGGGGCAATAACTATGGCTACACCTTC.

The chain links TRBV5-5 to TRBJ1-2; D possibly corresponds to TRBD1 (5 bases). The V gene lost 6 bases and the J gene lost 8 bases, with 14 bases spanning the gap. The CDR3 is 12 residues long. Germline assignment: CDR1 SGHKS and CDR2 YYEKEE (reference sequence). The DNA of the CDR3 is TGTGCCAGCATCGGAGGGACGAGAGGCTACACCTTC. This encodes CASIGGTRGYTF. Combining the CDR3 with reference TRBV5-5 and TRBJ1-2 gives the whole variable domain DAGVTQSPTHLIKTRGQQVTLRCSPISGHKSVSWYQQVLGQGPQFIFQYYEKEERGRGNFPDRFSARQFPNYSSELNVNALLLGDSALYLCASIGGTRGYTFGSGTRLTVV.

This clone was recorded only once. At one of its ends the junction is not consistent with the germline gene, which may arise from a read error. The chain is built from TRBV5-1 and TRBJ2-5; weak D call: TRBD1 (5 bases). CDR1 and CDR2 from the germline V gene are SGHRS and YFSETQ. CDR3 size: 13 residues. CDR3 region: CASRPGFQEPQYF. The CDR3 DNA follows: TGCGCCAGCAGACCAGGGTTCCAAGAGCCCCAGTACTTC.

This chain joins TRBV7-9 and TRBJ1-1; D is possibly TRBD1 (6 bases). This CDR3 region has 15 residues. The germline gives CDR1 SEHNR, CDR2 FQNEAQ (reference sequence). V lost 5 bases, J lost 1 base, and 14 bases lay in between. Here the CDR3 reads CASSRVGRGNTEAFF. CDR3 sequence (DNA): TGTGCCAGCAGCCGCGTCGGCAGGGGGAACACTGAAGCTTTCTTT.

The chain recombines TRBV5-1 with TRBJ1-3; D may be TRBD1 (6 bases). V lost 0 bases and J 7 bases, leaving 17 bases between the germline ends. There are 16 residues in the CDR3. Germline-derived CDR1 and CDR2 are SGHRS and YFSETQ. CDR3 DNA: TGCGCCAGCAGCTTGGTCGGTTTGACAGGCGAGAACACCATATATTTT. It codes for CASSLVGLTGENTIYF.